The rows below give T cell receptor beta chains drawn from one sample of a study of T cell responses to AZD1222 COVID-19 vaccine. Some clones are missing from TCRdb's copy, which holds only in-frame ones; the method was immunoSEQ multiplex PCR. The sample lists roughly 120,000 clones, approximately 91% occurring once. The starting material was peripheral blood, obtained on day 0 of AZD1222 vaccination. These receptors originate from an adult in good health. Each CDR3 is given with its conserved first and last residue. The order of the fields is V gene, J gene, clone size, D gene, CDR3 protein, CDR3 DNA. D genes are given only for firm matches. Where a row states a size, it is once, few, many or the class of an expanded clone; other rows omit it.

V: TRBV19; J: TRBJ1-2; size: .; D: .; CDR3: CASSIQTGSRTDGYTF; DNA: TGTGCCAGTAGTATCCAGACAGGCTCCAGAACGGATGGCTACACCTTC
V: TRBV4-3; J: TRBJ2-5; size: .; D: .; CDR3: CASSQTGQETQYF; DNA: TGCGCCAGCAGCCAGACAGGCCAAGAGACCCAGTACTTC
V: TRBV2; J: TRBJ1-3; size: .; D: TRBD1; CDR3: CASRRTGQDSGNTIYF; DNA: TGTGCCAGCAGGAGGACAGGCCAGGACTCTGGAAACACCATATATTTT
V: TRBV10-3; J: TRBJ1-2; size: .; D: .; CDR3: CATATGDNYGYTF; DNA: TGTGCCACGGCGACAGGTGATAACTATGGCTACACCTTC
V: TRBV5-1; J: TRBJ2-7; size: once; D: TRBD2; CDR3: CASSSGRTGTSANEQYF; DNA: TGCGCCAGCAGCTCGGGCCGGACGGGGACTAGCGCCAACGAGCAGTACTTC
V: TRBV7-8; J: TRBJ1-3; size: .; D: TRBD1; CDR3: CASSPRQGPSGNTIYF; DNA: TGTGCCAGCAGCCCGCGACAGGGACCGTCTGGAAACACCATATATTTT
V: TRBV11-2; J: TRBJ2-1; size: .; D: .; CDR3: CASSSSPGAQTQRFF; DNA: TGTGCCAGCAGCTCCTCCCCCGGGGCGCAGACCCAAAGGTTCTTC
V: TRBV5-4; J: TRBJ1-1; size: .; D: .; CDR3: CASSLNTAVGAFF; DNA: TGTGCCAGCAGCTTGAATACGGCCGTCGGGGCTTTCTTT
V: TRBV5-1; J: TRBJ1-5; size: .; D: TRBD1; CDR3: CASSWLRQGAYQPQHF; DNA: TGCGCCAGCAGCTGGCTGAGACAGGGGGCTTATCAGCCCCAGCATTTT
V: TRBV4-1; J: TRBJ2-5; size: .; D: TRBD2; CDR3: CASSRGTSGEETQYF; DNA: TGCGCCAGCAGCCGAGGGACTAGCGGGGAAGAGACCCAGTACTTC